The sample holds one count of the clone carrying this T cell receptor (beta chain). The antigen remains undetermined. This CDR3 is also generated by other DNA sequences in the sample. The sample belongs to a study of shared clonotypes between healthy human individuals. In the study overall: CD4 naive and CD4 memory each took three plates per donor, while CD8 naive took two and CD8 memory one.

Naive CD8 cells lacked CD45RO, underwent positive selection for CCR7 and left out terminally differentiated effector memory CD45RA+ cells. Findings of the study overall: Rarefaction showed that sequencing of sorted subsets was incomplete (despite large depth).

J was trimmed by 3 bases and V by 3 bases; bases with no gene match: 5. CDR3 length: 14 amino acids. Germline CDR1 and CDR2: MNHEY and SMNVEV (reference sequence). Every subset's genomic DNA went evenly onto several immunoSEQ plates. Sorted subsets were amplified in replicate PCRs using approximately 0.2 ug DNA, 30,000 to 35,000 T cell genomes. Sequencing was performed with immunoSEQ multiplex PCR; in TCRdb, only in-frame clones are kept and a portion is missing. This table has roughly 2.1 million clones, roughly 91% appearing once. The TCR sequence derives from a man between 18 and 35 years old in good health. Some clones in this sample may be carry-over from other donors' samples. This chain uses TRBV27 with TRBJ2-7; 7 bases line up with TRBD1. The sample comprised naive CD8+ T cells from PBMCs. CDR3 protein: CASSFRDRRYEQYF. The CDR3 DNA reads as TGTGCCAGCAGTTTTAGGGACAGACGCTACGAGCAGTACTTC.